This is a list of T cell receptor beta chains from one sample in a study of CD8 T cells in Susac syndrome. One entry per CDR3 protein, called by TCRdb with MiXCR from the immunoSEQ multiplex PCR reads. The sample includes about 180,000 distinct CDR3 sequences, 85% to 95% of them seen just once. The sample comprised CD4+ T cells from PBMCs. Receptors originate from a human donor with Susac syndrome. Each CDR3 is given with its conserved first and last residue. A D gene is named only where the DNA matches it firmly. A clone size is listed for some rows: how often the clone was seen (once, few, many), or a class if it is expanded.

TRBJ2-3,TRBV15,.,TRBD2,CATSRRTSAGGDTQYF,TGTGCCACCAGCAGAAGGACTAGCGCCGGAGGAGATACGCAGTATTTT
TRBJ2-2,TRBV7-2,.,.,CASSSRGGGTGELFF,TGTGCCAGCAGCTCCAGGGGGGGAGGCACCGGGGAGCTGTTTTTT
TRBJ2-2,TRBV4-1,once,.,CASSQEWGYTGELFF,TGCGCCAGCAGCCAAGAGTGGGGGTACACCGGGGAGCTGTTTTTT
TRBJ2-4,TRBV20-1,.,.,CSARDPRGAKNIQYF,TGCAGTGCTAGAGATCCGAGGGGGGCCAAAAACATTCAGTACTTC
TRBJ1-2,TRBV7-9,.,.,CASSFRAEANGYTF,TGTGCCAGCAGCTTCAGGGCAGAGGCGAATGGCTACACCTTC
TRBJ1-2,TRBV5-1,.,.,CASSFGSNYGYTF,TGCGCCAGCAGCTTCGGGAGCAACTATGGCTACACCTTC
TRBJ1-4,TRBV4-2,.,.,CASSQDGRHWGEKLFF,TGTGCCAGCAGCCAAGATGGGAGACACTGGGGAGAAAAACTGTTTTTT
TRBJ1-1,TRBV5-8,once,TRBD1,CASSSRDRDGTEAFF,TGTGCCAGCAGCAGCCGGGACAGGGATGGCACTGAAGCTTTCTTT
TRBJ1-6,TRBV15,.,.,CATGHGVNSPLHF,TGTGCCACCGGGCACGGGGTTAACTCACCCCTCCACTTT
TRBJ2-3,TRBV7-9,.,TRBD2,CASSPGLAGLEAQYF,TGTGCCAGCAGCCCCGGACTAGCGGGGCTAGAGGCGCAGTATTTT
TRBJ2-2,TRBV5-1,.,.,CASSLETPGTGELFF,TGCGCCAGCAGCTTGGAGACCCCAGGGACCGGGGAGCTGTTTTTT
TRBJ1-1,TRBV14,.,.,CASSYTPGKNTEAFF,TGTGCCAGCAGCTATACCCCCGGGAAAAACACTGAAGCTTTCTTT
TRBJ2-7,TRBV18,once,.,CASSRRESSWGEQYF,TGTGCCAGCTCACGCCGGGAGTCATCGTGGGGGGAGCAGTACTTC
TRBJ2-2,TRBV7-3,.,.,CASSLSQFPTGELFF,TGTGCCAGCAGCTTAAGCCAGTTCCCGACCGGGGAGCTGTTTTTT
TRBJ1-6,TRBV12-3/TRBV12-4,.,.,CASSGRSSPLHF,TGTGCCAGCAGTGGACGTAGTTCACCCCTCCACTTT
TRBJ1-2,TRBV20-1,.,TRBD1,CSALDRGNMGLGYTF,TGCAGTGCCCTAGACAGGGGTAATATGGGTCTCGGCTACACCTTC
TRBJ2-4,TRBV29-1,.,TRBD1,CSVATGGENIQYF,TGCAGCGTGGCAACAGGGGGTGAAAACATTCAGTACTTC
TRBJ2-2,TRBV30,.,TRBD1,CAWSANRQGMAGELFF,TGTGCCTGGAGTGCGAATCGACAGGGAATGGCCGGGGAGCTGTTTTTT